These T cell receptor beta chains were read from a single sample in a study of identical twins. TCRdb re-analysed the 5' RACE reads in MiXCR, keeping a single row per CDR3 protein. The profile shows hundreds of thousands of distinct CDR3 sequences, roughly an eighth of them singletons. These same records also appear under a second study, on yellow fever vaccine responses in identical twins.

The sample taken for sequencing was PBMCs. Source of these receptors: a woman younger than 30 in good health. CDR3s include the opening cysteine and the closing phenylalanine or tryptophan. Each record gives: V gene, J gene, D gene, clone size, CDR3 protein, CDR3 DNA. A D gene is named only where the DNA matches it firmly. Some rows mark clone size as missing; the rest say once, few, many or name a class of expanded clone.

v_gene: TRBV3-1
j_gene: TRBJ2-1
d_gene: NA
abundance: NA
CDR3aa: CASSQDMGPPYNEQFF
CDR3nt: TGTGCCAGCAGCCAAGATATGGGTCCCCCCTACAATGAGCAGTTCTTC

v_gene: TRBV11-2
j_gene: TRBJ2-1
d_gene: TRBD2
abundance: NA
CDR3aa: CASSLDSSGRLNEQFF
CDR3nt: TGTGCCAGCAGCTTAGATTCTAGCGGGAGGCTTAATGAGCAGTTCTTC

v_gene: TRBV5-1
j_gene: TRBJ2-7
d_gene: TRBD2
abundance: NA
CDR3aa: CASSLAGEALGEQYF
CDR3nt: TGCGCCAGCAGCTTAGCGGGGGAGGCCTTGGGGGAGCAGTACTTC

v_gene: TRBV6-7
j_gene: TRBJ2-7
d_gene: NA
abundance: few
CDR3aa: CASSSPSLSSYEQYF
CDR3nt: TGTGCCAGCAGTTCCCCCTCATTGAGCTCCTACGAGCAGTACTTC

v_gene: TRBV20-1
j_gene: TRBJ2-1
d_gene: NA
abundance: few
CDR3aa: CSATTYRTPAYNEQFF
CDR3nt: TGCAGTGCTACAACATACAGAACCCCTGCCTACAATGAGCAGTTCTTC

v_gene: TRBV20-1
j_gene: TRBJ2-1
d_gene: NA
abundance: few
CDR3aa: CSARGNLGEQFF
CDR3nt: TGCAGTGCTAGAGGGAATCTCGGTGAGCAGTTCTTC

v_gene: TRBV14
j_gene: TRBJ2-7
d_gene: NA
abundance: few
CDR3aa: CASSQEAGYEQYF
CDR3nt: TGTGCCAGCAGCCAGGAGGCCGGTTACGAGCAGTACTTC

v_gene: TRBV5-1
j_gene: TRBJ2-1
d_gene: TRBD2
abundance: few
CDR3aa: CASSLFISGRVNEQFF
CDR3nt: TGCGCCAGCAGCTTGTTTATTAGCGGGAGAGTCAATGAGCAGTTCTTC

v_gene: TRBV20-1
j_gene: TRBJ1-1
d_gene: TRBD1
abundance: few
CDR3aa: CSAGLGQAGNTEAFF
CDR3nt: TGCAGTGCGGGGCTGGGACAGGCAGGGAACACTGAAGCTTTCTTT

v_gene: TRBV24-1
j_gene: TRBJ2-5
d_gene: NA
abundance: NA
CDR3aa: CATSDLWGAPETQYF
CDR3nt: TGTGCCACCAGTGATTTGTGGGGGGCCCCAGAGACCCAGTACTTC

v_gene: TRBV2
j_gene: TRBJ1-1
d_gene: NA
abundance: NA
CDR3aa: CASSERQVGTEAFF
CDR3nt: TGTGCCAGCAGTGAAAGGCAAGTCGGCACTGAAGCTTTCTTT

v_gene: TRBV28
j_gene: TRBJ2-7
d_gene: TRBD1
abundance: many
CDR3aa: CASSYATGIYF
CDR3nt: TGTGCCAGCAGTTACGCGACAGGGATCTACTTC

v_gene: TRBV7-2
j_gene: TRBJ2-1
d_gene: TRBD2
abundance: NA
CDR3aa: CASSVTSGSSNEQFF
CDR3nt: TGTGCCAGCAGCGTGACTAGCGGGAGTTCCAATGAGCAGTTCTTC

v_gene: TRBV4-1
j_gene: TRBJ1-1
d_gene: NA
abundance: NA
CDR3aa: CASSQVDTENTEAFF
CDR3nt: TGCGCCAGCAGCCAAGTCGATACTGAGAACACTGAAGCTTTCTTT

v_gene: TRBV28
j_gene: TRBJ2-5
d_gene: TRBD1
abundance: few
CDR3aa: CASSPHQGTAQETQYF
CDR3nt: TGTGCCAGCAGTCCTCACCAAGGGACAGCCCAAGAGACCCAGTACTTC

v_gene: TRBV15
j_gene: TRBJ2-5
d_gene: NA
abundance: many
CDR3aa: CATSREEQETQYF
CDR3nt: TGTGCCACCAGCAGAGAAGAGCAAGAGACCCAGTACTTC

v_gene: TRBV7-6
j_gene: TRBJ2-6
d_gene: NA
abundance: few
CDR3aa: CASSPPPTSGANVLTF
CDR3nt: TGTGCCAGCAGCCCGCCACCTACCTCTGGGGCCAACGTCCTGACTTTC

v_gene: TRBV11-3
j_gene: TRBJ2-1
d_gene: TRBD2
abundance: NA
CDR3aa: CASGYFGLAKSYNEQFF
CDR3nt: TGTGCCAGCGGCTACTTCGGACTAGCCAAATCCTACAATGAGCAGTTCTTC

v_gene: TRBV5-1
j_gene: TRBJ1-4
d_gene: NA
abundance: NA
CDR3aa: CASRALATNEKLFF
CDR3nt: TGCGCCAGCAGAGCGCTTGCAACTAATGAAAAACTGTTTTTT

v_gene: TRBV28
j_gene: TRBJ1-1
d_gene: TRBD1
abundance: few
CDR3aa: CASSLQGVGAEAFF
CDR3nt: TGTGCCAGCAGTTTACAGGGGGTGGGGGCTGAAGCTTTCTTT

v_gene: TRBV12-3/TRBV12-4
j_gene: TRBJ1-2
d_gene: NA
abundance: many
CDR3aa: CASSLRRNYGYTF
CDR3nt: TGTGCCAGCAGTTTGAGGCGAAACTATGGCTACACCTTC

v_gene: TRBV7-9
j_gene: TRBJ2-3
d_gene: NA
abundance: few
CDR3aa: CASSESMDTQYF
CDR3nt: TGTGCCAGCAGCGAATCTATGGATACGCAGTATTTT

v_gene: TRBV5-1
j_gene: TRBJ1-1
d_gene: NA
abundance: few
CDR3aa: CASSSYREGTEAFF
CDR3nt: TGCGCCAGCAGCTCGTACAGGGAAGGCACTGAAGCTTTCTTT

v_gene: TRBV12-3/TRBV12-4
j_gene: TRBJ2-1
d_gene: NA
abundance: NA
CDR3aa: CASSTGTPNNEQFF
CDR3nt: TGTGCCAGCAGTACCGGGACTCCAAACAATGAGCAGTTCTTC

v_gene: TRBV12-3/TRBV12-4
j_gene: TRBJ1-2
d_gene: NA
abundance: many
CDR3aa: CASSFSISDRSGGYTF
CDR3nt: TGTGCCAGCAGTTTTTCTATCTCCGACAGATCCGGAGGCTACACCTTC

v_gene: TRBV3-1
j_gene: TRBJ1-3
d_gene: TRBD1
abundance: NA
CDR3aa: CASSQTGAAGNTIYF
CDR3nt: TGTGCCAGCAGCCAGACAGGGGCGGCTGGAAACACCATATATTTT

v_gene: TRBV20-1
j_gene: TRBJ2-1
d_gene: NA
abundance: NA
CDR3aa: CSAAIRGYNEQFF
CDR3nt: TGCAGTGCAGCCATCCGGGGTTACAATGAGCAGTTCTTC

v_gene: TRBV7-2
j_gene: TRBJ2-1
d_gene: TRBD2
abundance: few
CDR3aa: CASSSSGGAINEQFF
CDR3nt: TGTGCCAGCAGCAGTAGCGGGGGGGCGATCAATGAGCAGTTCTTC

v_gene: TRBV6-1
j_gene: TRBJ2-2
d_gene: TRBD1
abundance: NA
CDR3aa: CASKRDRGLMSGELFF
CDR3nt: TGTGCCAGCAAGAGGGACAGGGGGCTCATGTCCGGGGAGCTGTTTTTT

v_gene: TRBV20-1
j_gene: TRBJ2-7
d_gene: TRBD2
abundance: NA
CDR3aa: CSALAASYEQYF
CDR3nt: TGCAGTGCGCTAGCGGCCTCCTACGAGCAGTACTTC

v_gene: TRBV25-1
j_gene: TRBJ2-1
d_gene: TRBD2
abundance: NA
CDR3aa: CASSDGGGAHEQFF
CDR3nt: TGTGCCAGCAGTGATGGCGGGGGGGCGCATGAGCAGTTCTTC

v_gene: TRBV20-1
j_gene: TRBJ2-7
d_gene: NA
abundance: NA
CDR3aa: CSASRGRVAYEQYF
CDR3nt: TGCAGTGCTAGCCGGGGGAGAGTAGCCTACGAGCAGTACTTC

v_gene: TRBV20-1
j_gene: TRBJ2-1
d_gene: NA
abundance: few
CDR3aa: CSLDSSLSYNEQFF
CDR3nt: TGCAGTTTGGACAGTTCCCTCTCCTACAATGAGCAGTTCTTC

v_gene: TRBV6-5
j_gene: TRBJ2-5
d_gene: NA
abundance: NA
CDR3aa: CASSYLGGDETQYF
CDR3nt: TGTGCCAGCAGTTACTTAGGGGGGGATGAGACCCAGTACTTC

v_gene: TRBV20-1
j_gene: TRBJ2-1
d_gene: NA
abundance: few
CDR3aa: CSARVGVSMNEQFF
CDR3nt: TGCAGTGCTAGAGTCGGGGTTTCAATGAATGAGCAGTTCTTC

v_gene: TRBV7-2
j_gene: TRBJ2-7
d_gene: TRBD2
abundance: few
CDR3aa: CASSSAPTSGAYEQYF
CDR3nt: TGTGCCAGCAGCTCGGCGCCGACTAGCGGCGCCTACGAGCAGTACTTC

v_gene: TRBV6-4
j_gene: TRBJ2-7
d_gene: TRBD2
abundance: few
CDR3aa: CASSGAAGHYYEQYF
CDR3nt: TGTGCCAGCAGTGGCGCAGCGGGGCATTACTACGAGCAGTACTTC